Presented here are 2 T cell receptor beta chains from one specimen sequenced in a study of shared clonotypes between healthy human individuals. Assay used: immunoSEQ multiplex PCR; TCRdb lists only in-frame clones, some missing. The sample includes over a million clones, roughly 97% seen only once; the top ten take over 1%. Sequenced: naive CD4+ T cells sorted from blood. Subset in this sample: CD45RA+ positively selected. The receptors originated from a young man in good health.

V usage is TRBV18 and J usage is TRBJ1-5, with D hard to call. Trimming took off 6 bases at V and 4 bases at J, with 10 bases between the two ends. Germline lookup yields CDR1 KGHSH and CDR2 LQKENI. The CDR3 has 13 amino acids. The CDR3: CASSAKGNQPQHF. The CDR3 nucleotides read TGTGCCAGCTCCGCCAAGGGAAATCAGCCCCAGCATTTT.

The chain combines TRBV5-4 with TRBJ2-5, with D tentatively TRBD1 (6 bases). V shed 0 bases and J shed 2 bases, with 14 bases lying between them. Germline assignment: CDR1 SGHNT and CDR2 YYREEE (reference sequence). This CDR3 is built from 16 residues. CDR3 coding DNA: TGTGCCAGCAGCTTGGACAGGGCCATTACTCAAGAGACCCAGTACTTC. The encoded protein is CASSLDRAITQETQYF.